This is a list of T cell receptor beta chains from one sample in a study of OX40 agonist ivuxolimab in advanced cancers. The method was immunoSEQ multiplex PCR; TCRdb's version includes in-frame clones alone and lacks a portion of them. The repertoire holds tens of thousands of clones, with around 90% as singletons. Sequenced material: CD4+ or CD8+ T cells sorted from blood, taken in a trial of the OX40 agonist ivuxolimab. The receptors stem from an adult with an advanced solid tumor such as melanoma, head and neck, liver or kidney cancer. Each CDR3 is given with its conserved first and last residue. D genes are given only for firm matches. Clone size is not always given. Where it is, it says once, few, many or a class for expanded clones.

CDR3: CASSLGEGVWSTGELFF
DNA: TGTGCCAGCAGCTTAGGAGAAGGGGTTTGGAGCACCGGGGAGCTGTTTTTT
J: TRBJ2-2
V: TRBV11-2
D: NA
size: few

CDR3: CASSEGTGGTDTQYF
DNA: TGTGCCAGCAGTGAGGGGACAGGGGGCACAGATACGCAGTATTTT
J: TRBJ2-3
V: TRBV6-4
D: TRBD1
size: NA

CDR3: CASSPPGQVYEQYF
DNA: TGTGCCAGCAGCCCCCCGGGACAGGTCTACGAGCAGTACTTC
J: TRBJ2-7
V: TRBV5-4
D: TRBD1
size: NA

CDR3: CASSLGTGSHYGYTF
DNA: TGTGCCAGCAGCTTGGGGACGGGGAGCCACTATGGCTACACCTTC
J: TRBJ1-2
V: TRBV5-6
D: NA
size: NA

CDR3: CASSFDPTGRNYGYTF
DNA: TGTGCCAGCAGCTTTGACCCGACAGGGAGGAACTATGGCTACACCTTC
J: TRBJ1-2
V: TRBV7-6
D: TRBD1
size: once

CDR3: CASSIYLNQPQHF
DNA: TGTGCCAGTAGTATTTACCTGAATCAGCCCCAGCATTTT
J: TRBJ1-5
V: TRBV19
D: NA
size: NA

CDR3: CASSIGGLVDIQYF
DNA: TGTGCCAGTAGTATAGGGGGGCTGGTGGACATTCAGTACTTC
J: TRBJ2-4
V: TRBV19
D: NA
size: NA

CDR3: CASSLLGGTEAFF
DNA: TGTGCCAGCAGTCTACTAGGGGGCACTGAAGCTTTCTTT
J: TRBJ1-1
V: TRBV28
D: NA
size: NA

CDR3: CASSLPGTGDDSPLHF
DNA: TGTGCCAGCAGTCTCCCCGGGACAGGGGACGATTCACCCCTCCACTTT
J: TRBJ1-6
V: TRBV28
D: TRBD1
size: NA

CDR3: CAATGVKGTGELFF
DNA: TGTGCCGCCACGGGGGTGAAGGGCACCGGGGAGCTGTTTTTT
J: TRBJ2-2
V: TRBV28
D: NA
size: NA

CDR3: CASSLGRRVQETQYF
DNA: TGTGCCAGCAGCTTGGGACGGAGGGTACAAGAGACCCAATACTTC
J: TRBJ2-5
V: TRBV13
D: NA
size: NA

CDR3: CASSLGVLSEAFF
DNA: TGTGCCAGCAGCTTAGGGGTTTTATCTGAAGCTTTCTTT
J: TRBJ1-1
V: TRBV7-9
D: NA
size: NA

CDR3: CASSPTGSDQPQHF
DNA: TGTGCCAGTAGTCCGACAGGGTCGGACCAGCCCCAGCATTTT
J: TRBJ1-5
V: TRBV19
D: TRBD1
size: few

CDR3: CASSQGASGNTIYF
DNA: TGCGCCAGCAGCCAGGGGGCTTCAGGAAACACCATATATTTT
J: TRBJ1-3
V: TRBV4-1
D: NA
size: NA

CDR3: CASSPGQVLGYTF
DNA: TGTGCCAGCAGCCCGGGACAGGTGCTTGGCTACACCTTC
J: TRBJ1-2
V: TRBV6-5
D: TRBD1
size: NA

CDR3: CASSGGGASTDTQYF
DNA: TGTGCCAGTAGTGGCGGGGGTGCATCCACAGATACGCAGTATTTT
J: TRBJ2-3
V: TRBV19
D: TRBD2
size: NA

CDR3: CASSARAGGPDTQYF
DNA: TGTGCCAGCAGCGCACGGGCCGGGGGGCCAGATACGCAGTATTTT
J: TRBJ2-3
V: TRBV6-5
D: NA
size: NA

CDR3: CASSQSRQGSIYGYTF
DNA: TGCGCCAGCAGCCAATCTCGACAGGGGAGTATCTATGGCTACACCTTC
J: TRBJ1-2
V: TRBV4-1
D: TRBD1
size: NA

CDR3: CASATLFLMQGGGYTF
DNA: TGTGCCAGCGCTACTCTCTTCCTGATGCAGGGCGGGGGCTACACCTTC
J: TRBJ1-2
V: TRBV28
D: NA
size: NA

CDR3: CASSPPGREAKLFF
DNA: TGTGCCAGCAGCCCCCCCGGGAGGGAGGCAAAACTGTTTTTT
J: TRBJ1-4
V: TRBV9
D: NA
size: NA

CDR3: CASSLVSYEQYF
DNA: TGTGCCAGCAGCCTGGTCTCCTACGAGCAGTACTTC
J: TRBJ2-7
V: TRBV14
D: NA
size: NA

CDR3: CASSPDEGEKLFF
DNA: TGTGCCAGCAGCCCAGACGAAGGGGAAAAACTGTTTTTT
J: TRBJ1-4
V: TRBV7-9
D: NA
size: NA

CDR3: CASSQDGTRQHF
DNA: TGCGCCAGCAGCCAAGATGGGACAAGGCAGCATTTT
J: TRBJ1-5
V: TRBV4-1
D: NA
size: few

CDR3: CASSLWDTNTEAFF
DNA: TGTGCCAGCAGCCTTTGGGACACGAACACTGAAGCTTTCTTT
J: TRBJ1-1
V: TRBV11-1
D: NA
size: NA

CDR3: CSGANPAATGRETEAFF
DNA: TGCAGCGGGGCCAACCCTGCTGCGACAGGGCGAGAGACTGAAGCTTTCTTT
J: TRBJ1-1
V: TRBV29-1
D: TRBD1
size: NA

CDR3: CASSQVTGRPGANVLTF
DNA: TGTGCCAGCAGCCAAGTGACGGGGCGACCTGGGGCCAACGTCCTGACTTTC
J: TRBJ2-6
V: TRBV4-2
D: NA
size: NA

CDR3: CASSLSRAALAKNIQYF
DNA: TGTGCCAGCAGTTTATCGAGAGCGGCTCTAGCCAAAAACATTCAGTACTTC
J: TRBJ2-4
V: TRBV27
D: NA
size: NA

CDR3: CASSIAEYTEAFF
DNA: TGTGCCAGTAGTATTGCGGAATACACTGAAGCTTTCTTT
J: TRBJ1-1
V: TRBV19
D: NA
size: NA

CDR3: CASSLLGQPLNYGYTF
DNA: TGTGCCAGCAGCTTATTAGGACAGCCGCTTAACTATGGCTACACCTTC
J: TRBJ1-2
V: TRBV7-8
D: NA
size: NA

CDR3: CASSDSTHPPGTGDYGYTF
DNA: TGTGCCAGCAGTGACTCGACCCATCCACCCGGGACAGGGGACTATGGCTACACCTTC
J: TRBJ1-2
V: TRBV6-4
D: TRBD1
size: NA

CDR3: CASSQGTGAGTQYF
DNA: TGCGCCAGCAGCCAAGGGACAGGGGCTGGGACCCAGTACTTC
J: TRBJ2-5
V: TRBV4-1
D: TRBD1
size: NA

CDR3: CASSEITGESTDTQYF
DNA: TGTGCCAGCAGTGAAATTACGGGGGAAAGCACAGATACGCAGTATTTT
J: TRBJ2-3
V: TRBV6-1
D: NA
size: NA

CDR3: CASSLGERSSGNTIYF
DNA: TGTGCCAGCAGCTTGGGCGAGAGAAGCTCTGGAAACACCATATATTTT
J: TRBJ1-3
V: TRBV4-2
D: NA
size: NA

CDR3: CAISESTGVNTEAFF
DNA: TGTGCCATCAGTGAGTCTACGGGGGTGAACACTGAAGCTTTCTTT
J: TRBJ1-1
V: TRBV10-3
D: NA
size: NA

CDR3: CASSAGTGNTEAFF
DNA: TGTGCCAGCAGCGCCGGGACAGGGAACACTGAAGCTTTCTTT
J: TRBJ1-1
V: TRBV9
D: TRBD1
size: NA

CDR3: CASSSPGQVTGELFF
DNA: TGCGCCAGCAGCTCTCCGGGACAGGTCACCGGGGAGCTGTTTTTT
J: TRBJ2-2
V: TRBV5-1
D: TRBD1
size: NA

CDR3: CASSSRQGTSGGNTDTQYF
DNA: TGTGCCAGCAGCTCTCGACAAGGGACTAGCGGGGGGAATACAGATACGCAGTATTTT
J: TRBJ2-3
V: TRBV11-3
D: TRBD2
size: NA

CDR3: CASSQTGISTDTQYF
DNA: TGTGCCAGCAGCCAAACGGGAATAAGCACAGATACGCAGTATTTT
J: TRBJ2-3
V: TRBV4-2
D: NA
size: NA

CDR3: CASSGSHRGGEKLFF
DNA: TGTGCCAGCAGTGGGTCCCACCGGGGGGGAGAAAAACTGTTTTTT
J: TRBJ1-4
V: TRBV6-1
D: NA
size: once

CDR3: CASSPFMTGEGEQYF
DNA: TGTGCCAGCAGCCCTTTCATGACAGGGGAAGGGGAGCAGTACTTC
J: TRBJ2-7
V: TRBV2
D: TRBD1
size: NA

CDR3: CASRVRTGAPNQPQHF
DNA: TGTGCCAGCAGAGTACGGACAGGAGCCCCCAATCAGCCCCAGCATTTT
J: TRBJ1-5
V: TRBV28
D: TRBD1
size: NA

CDR3: CASGFPGTGPNTGELFF
DNA: TGTGCTAGTGGTTTCCCCGGGACAGGCCCGAACACCGGGGAGCTGTTTTTT
J: TRBJ2-2
V: TRBV12-5
D: TRBD1
size: NA